This T cell receptor beta chain was sequenced for a study of OX40 agonist ivuxolimab in advanced cancers. Germline CDR1 and CDR2: SEHNR and FQNEAQ (reference sequence). V dropped 2 bases and J dropped 9; count of bases not matched to a gene: 9. The CDR3 loop spans 14 amino acids. Clones were sequenced by immunoSEQ multiplex PCR, and TCRdb holds only the in-frame ones, with some missing. This table holds tens of thousands of clones, over 80% found once. The source material was CD4+ or CD8+ T cells sorted from blood, sampled in a trial of the OX40 agonist ivuxolimab. V usage is TRBV7-9 and J usage is TRBJ1-2; 7 nucleotides agree with TRBD1. The TCR sequence derives from an adult with an advanced solid tumor such as melanoma, head and neck, liver or kidney cancer. CDR3 nucleotides: TGTGCCAGCAGCTTATCCGGGACAGTCACACGCTACACCTTC. Amino acid sequence: CASSLSGTVTRYTF.